The next 28 T cell receptor beta chains were all read from a single sample in a study of shared clonotypes between healthy human individuals (dated by TCRdb to about 2020). Libraries were built with the immunoSEQ multiplex PCR assay. TCRdb obtained this table from immuneACCESS and retained in-frame rearrangements with V and J assigned. These tables miss some clones; where compared with another copy, unresolved V genes account for less than half of the shortfall, and the remainder is unexplained. The sample table contains about 710,000 clones; only one count was recorded for 73% of them. Around 1.8% of the sample is held by the ten biggest clonotypes. Sample: memory CD4+ T cells sorted from blood. The sample's cell subset or site, from its label and the paper: CD45RA-negative fraction. The receptors were sampled from a woman under 40 in good health.

The chain has TRBV28 and TRBJ1-3; D is unclear. The CDR3 extends over 16 amino acids. The V end lost 5 bases, the J end lost 0 bases, and 14 bases lay between the germline ends. Germline V gives CDR1 MDHEN, CDR2 SYDVKM. CDR3 loop: CASSNSAGFSGNTIYF. As DNA, the CDR3 is TGTGCCAGCAGTAATTCCGCAGGATTCTCTGGAAACACCATATATTTT. The whole variable domain, filled in from reference TRBV28 and TRBJ1-3, reads DVKVTQSSRYLVKRTGEKVFLECVQDMDHENMFWYRQDPGLGLRLIYFSYDVKMKEKGDIPEGYSVSREKKERFSLILESASTNQTSMYLCASSNSAGFSGNTIYFGEGSWLTVV.

This chain uses TRBV9 with TRBJ2-3; 7 nucleotides align to TRBD1. Germline assignment: CDR1 SGDLS and CDR2 YYNGEE. The CDR3 loop spans 15 amino acids. V trimming: 4 bases; J trimming: 3 bases; junction bases outside the gene matches: 8. The CDR3 region has the DNA TGTGCCAGCAGCCGGACACAGGGGTCAACAGATACGCAGTATTTT. This sequence encodes CASSRTQGSTDTQYF.

The V call is TRBV5-8, the J call TRBJ2-5; no reliable D call. The V and J ends lost 3 bases and 5 bases respectively, with 11 bases between them. Looked up from germline, CDR1 is SGHTS and CDR2 is YDEGEE. This CDR3 is 13 amino acids long. CDR3 in DNA: TGTGCCAGCAGCTCCGACGGGCGGGAGACCCAGTACTTC. Translating gives CASSSDGRETQYF.

V and J are TRBV7-2 and TRBJ1-1, with 7 positions matching TRBD1. In germline, CDR1 is SGHTA, CDR2 FQGNSA. V lost 3 bases, J lost 1 base, and 2 bases stayed unmatched. The CDR3 runs to 14 residues. The CDR3 DNA sequence: TGTGCCAGCAGCTTGACAGGGTGGAACACTGAAGCTTTCTTT. This sequence encodes CASSLTGWNTEAFF. Combining the CDR3 with reference TRBV7-2 and TRBJ1-1 gives the whole variable domain GAGVSQSPSNKVTEKGKDVELRCDPISGHTALYWYRQSLGQGLEFLIYFQGNSAPDKSGLPSDRFSAERTGGSVSTLTIQRTQQEDSAVYLCASSLTGWNTEAFFGQGTRLTVV.

The chain recombines TRBV9 with TRBJ1-5; D gene ambiguous. This CDR3 is 14 amino acids long. The V end was cut by 3 bases, the J end by 9 bases, with 16 bases between. Germline V gene lookup returns CDR1 SGDLS and CDR2 YYNGEE. The CDR3 nucleotides are TGTGCCAGCAGCGCCGGGCCCCCCGCTGGGCCCCAGCATTTT. Translated, it gives CASSAGPPAGPQHF.

With regard to this clone: Other nucleotide sequences in the sample specify the same CDR3. CDR3 amino acids: CASSGFGTAYSNQPQHF. The CDR3 DNA follows: TGTGCCAGCAGTGGGTTCGGGACAGCCTATAGCAATCAGCCCCAGCATTTT. The rearrangement joins TRBV6-1 to TRBJ1-5, with TRBD1 identical over 7 bases. Germline loops: CDR1 MNHNS, CDR2 SASEGT. The CDR3 runs 17 residues. The V segment lost 4 bases and the J segment 0 bases; nucleotides outside the gene matches: 9.

This clone was picked up one time. The chain is built from TRBV28 and TRBJ1-5, with D unclear. Germline assignment: CDR1 MDHEN and CDR2 SYDVKM. V was clipped by 5 bases and J by 3 bases, with 11 bases between them. This CDR3 contains 14 residues. The CDR3 DNA reads TGTGCCAGCAGTGAGCCGGGTACCAATCAGCCCCAGCATTTT. Its translation is CASSEPGTNQPQHF.

This chain's CDR3 is CASSQINPGAGDGYTF. The CDR3 DNA reads as TGTGCCAGCAGCCAAATAAACCCGGGAGCCGGCGATGGCTACACCTTC. V and J are TRBV4-2 and TRBJ1-2; no clear D. CDR1 and CDR2 from the germline V gene are LGHNA and YNFKEQ. CDR3 length: 16 amino acids. The V and J ends lost 2 bases and 6 bases respectively, with 19 bases between them.

Comments on this clone: Distinct nucleotide sequences in the sample also encode this CDR3. The chain employs TRBV4-2 and TRBJ1-1; a possible D gene is TRBD1 (6 bases). The V gene lost 2 bases and the J gene lost 2 bases, with 12 bases spanning the gap. Germline V gene lookup returns CDR1 LGHNA and CDR2 YNFKEQ. The CDR3 has 15 residues. Here the CDR3 reads CASSQPGQRNTEAFF. The CDR3 DNA follows: TGTGCCAGCAGCCAACCAGGACAGAGAAACACTGAAGCTTTCTTT.

This clone was seen ten or more times. J is TRBJ2-2 and V is TRBV7-2; D gene ambiguous. The CDR3 is 14 amino acids. V was cut by 5 bases and J by 6 bases, with 13 bases left in between. From germline, CDR1 is SGHTA and CDR2 FQGNSA. The CDR3 loop reads CASSPQHGPGELFF. The CDR3 DNA reads as TGTGCCAGCAGCCCGCAGCACGGCCCCGGGGAGCTGTTTTTT.

The rearrangement uses TRBV5-1 and TRBJ2-5; no clear D gene. CDR3 length: 14 amino acids. CDR1 SGHRS and CDR2 YFSETQ come from the germline V gene. V shed 0 bases and J shed 1 base, with 7 bases lying between them. CDR3 sequence (DNA): TGCGCCAGCAGCTTGGGACATTTCCAAGAGACCCAGTACTTC. Protein: CASSLGHFQETQYF.

This chain connects TRBV6-1 to TRBJ2-7, with D unclear. Germline V gene sequence: CDR1 MNHNS, CDR2 SASEGT. Trimming stripped 5 bases from V and 1 base from J, with 15 bases between. The CDR3 runs to 15 residues. The CDR3 DNA sequence: TGTGCCAGCAGTCCCAGCACAGTCAGTTCCTACGAGCAGTACTTC. Translation: CASSPSTVSSYEQYF.

V usage is TRBV5-4 and J usage is TRBJ2-6; TRBD1 matches 12 bases. V shed 4 bases and J 0 bases; nucleotides not matched to a gene: 5. This CDR3 has 18 residues. CDR1 is SGHNT, CDR2 YYREEE, per germline (reference sequence). The CDR3 reads CASSPGTGGLSGANVLTF. The CDR3, as DNA: TGTGCCAGCAGCCCGGGGACAGGGGGCCTCTCTGGGGCCAACGTCCTGACTTTC.

This clone appeared a few times. V and J are TRBV5-1 and TRBJ1-1; the match to TRBD1 covers 7 bases. Germline CDR1 is SGHRS and CDR2 is YFSETQ. V lost 4 bases, J lost 1 base, and 4 bases stayed unmatched. CDR3 length: 14 amino acids. CDR3 residues: CASSAGQRNTEAFF. In DNA form, the CDR3 reads TGCGCCAGCAGCGCGGGACAGAGGAACACTGAAGCTTTCTTT.

The rearrangement joins TRBV4-2 to TRBJ1-2; TRBD1 matches 8 bases. CDR3 length: 12 residues. V was pared by 3 bases and J by 7 bases, with 1 base of the junction left unmatched. Germline-derived CDR1 and CDR2 are LGHNA and YNFKEQ. This CDR3 reads CASSQDRAGYTF. For the CDR3, the DNA is TGTGCCAGCAGCCAGGACAGGGCTGGCTACACCTTC.

The chain employs TRBV18 and TRBJ1-2, with 8 bases fitting TRBD1. Germline V gives CDR1 KGHSH, CDR2 LQKENI. The CDR3 runs 15 residues. The V segment lost 4 bases and the J segment 2 bases; nucleotides outside the gene matches: 6. DNA for the CDR3: TGTGCCAGCTCACAGGACAGGGTCAGCAACTATGGCTACACCTTC. Translating gives CASSQDRVSNYGYTF.

This chain connects TRBV27 to TRBJ2-3; 10 bases agree with TRBD2. V was clipped by 8 bases and J by 3 bases; unmatched bases: 8. This CDR3 has 15 residues. The germline gives CDR1 MNHEY, CDR2 SMNVEV (reference sequence). DNA of the CDR3: TGTGCCAGCCGGAGCGGGAGGGCCATGACAGATACGCAGTATTTT. It specifies CASRSGRAMTDTQYF.

This clone was picked up a small number of times. The chain is built from TRBV28 and TRBJ2-3; 16 nucleotides line up with TRBD2. The CDR3 extends over 16 amino acids. Per germline, CDR1 MDHEN and CDR2 SYDVKM. V lost 4 bases to trimming and J lost 5 bases; unmatched junction nucleotides: 3. CDR3 amino acids: CASSSGLAGGVDTQYF. The DNA of the CDR3 is TGTGCCAGCAGTTCGGGACTAGCGGGAGGGGTAGATACGCAGTATTTT. Based on the CDR3 plus reference TRBV28 and TRBJ2-3, the full variable domain is DVKVTQSSRYLVKRTGEKVFLECVQDMDHENMFWYRQDPGLGLRLIYFSYDVKMKEKGDIPEGYSVSREKKERFSLILESASTNQTSMYLCASSSGLAGGVDTQYFGPGTRLTVL.

The genes are TRBV7-3 and TRBJ1-2, with a tentative D call TRBD1 (6 bases). V lost 5 bases to trimming and J lost 4 bases, with 17 bases between them. The germline V gene has CDR1 SGHTA and CDR2 FQGTGA. The CDR3 loop spans 15 amino acids. Here the CDR3 DNA reads TGTGCCAGCAGCCCTGGGGGGGGCGGTGGCTATGGCTACACCTTC. Translating it yields CASSPGGGGGYGYTF.

This chain uses TRBV23-1 with TRBJ2-7; possibly TRBD1 for D (6 bases). TRBV23-1 is known as an ORF, though its function is uncertain. V dropped 7 bases and J dropped 2 bases, with 18 bases sitting between them. This CDR3 contains 15 residues. The CDR3 bases are TGCGCCAGCAACCACCCGATAGGGACACCCTACGAGCAGTACTTC. It encodes CASNHPIGTPYEQYF.

The chain employs TRBV11-2 and TRBJ1-5; no reliable D call. Germline CDR1 is SGHAT and CDR2 is FQNNGV. The CDR3 sequence is 14 residues long. Trimming left V 3 bases short and J 4 bases short, with 10 bases between. CDR3 protein: CASSFYGGNQPQHF. CDR3 nucleotides: TGTGCCAGCAGCTTTTACGGAGGGAATCAGCCCCAGCATTTT.

CDR3 nucleotide sequence: TGTGCCAGCAGCTTAATGGCGGGAGGGCCTTCCCAAGAGACCCAGTACTTC. This codes for CASSLMAGGPSQETQYF. This sequence joins TRBV7-9 and TRBJ2-5, with TRBD2 matching over 9 bases. The CDR3 is 17 amino acids. Germline V gives CDR1 SEHNR, CDR2 FQNEAQ (reference sequence). The V and J ends lost 2 bases and 1 base, in that order; junction bases with no gene match: 8.

This clone was seen a handful of times. The chain combines TRBV30 with TRBJ1-4; TRBD1 is a possible D gene (5 bases). This CDR3 has 13 amino acids. Germline V gene lookup returns CDR1 GTSNPN and CDR2 SVGIG (reference sequence). V was trimmed by 3 bases and J by 10 bases, leaving 15 bases between them. In DNA, the CDR3 is TGTGCCTGGAGCGTTAGGGGAATTGGAAAACTGTTTTTT. Translating gives CAWSVRGIGKLFF.

The V gene is TRBV19, the J gene TRBJ2-1; TRBD2 aligns across 9 bases. Per germline, CDR1 LNHDA and CDR2 SQIVND (reference sequence). The CDR3 is 17 residues long. Unmatched junction bases numbered 17, after V lost 5 bases and J lost 9 bases. The CDR3 reads CASSSVSGRPPGGEQFF. The CDR3 nucleotides read TGTGCCAGTAGTTCTGTTAGCGGGAGACCCCCAGGTGGTGAGCAGTTCTTC.

The rearrangement joins TRBV15 to TRBJ1-2; D is possibly TRBD1 (5 bases). V lost 3 bases to trimming and J lost 4 bases, with 18 bases between them. Germline V gene data show CDR1 as LNHNV and CDR2 as YYDKDF (reference sequence). The CDR3 has 16 residues. CDR3 coding DNA: TGTGCCACCAGCAGGCAAGCGGGGAGGGGAATCTATGGCTACACCTTC. Translated, it gives CATSRQAGRGIYGYTF.

The V gene is TRBV28, the J gene TRBJ2-4, with TRBD1 as a possible D gene (5 bases). The V gene lost 2 bases and the J gene lost 6 bases, with 11 bases spanning the gap. CDR1 is MDHEN, CDR2 SYDVKM, per germline. This CDR3 is built from 14 residues. CDR3 DNA: TGTGCCAGCAGTTTAGGGCAGGGCCTAAACATTCAGTACTTC. Translated: CASSLGQGLNIQYF. The variable domain in full, completed from reference TRBV28 and TRBJ2-4, reads DVKVTQSSRYLVKRTGEKVFLECVQDMDHENMFWYRQDPGLGLRLIYFSYDVKMKEKGDIPEGYSVSREKKERFSLILESASTNQTSMYLCASSLGQGLNIQYFGAGTRLSVL.

This clone appeared once. Other nucleotide sequences in the sample specify the same CDR3. The chain uses TRBV18 and TRBJ2-7, with D possibly matching TRBD1 (6 bases). Deletions cut 6 bases from V and 4 bases from J, with 10 bases between. This CDR3 comprises 12 residues. Germline-derived CDR1 and CDR2 are KGHSH and LQKENI. Here the CDR3 reads CASSDDRYEQYF. The DNA of the CDR3 is TGTGCCAGCTCGGACGACAGGTACGAGCAGTACTTC.

Concerning this clone: At the DNA level, this CDR3 is encoded by other sequences in the same sample as well. V usage is TRBV7-8 and J usage is TRBJ1-5; no firm D call. V was trimmed by 5 bases and J by 5 bases, leaving 10 bases between them. There are 13 residues in the CDR3. CDR1 and CDR2 (germline): SGHVS, FQNEAQ. The CDR3 DNA sequence: TGTGCCAGCAGCCCGCAGAGGGATCAGCCCCAGCATTTT. Protein sequence: CASSPQRDQPQHF.